The 26 T cell receptor beta chains in this list originate from one sample, sequenced in a study of T cells in Graves' hyperthyroidism and ophthalmopathy. RNA transcripts yielded amplified TCR beta CDR3 regions. The HTBI primer set served for first-round RT-PCR of the TCR CDR3. TCRdb re-derived calls from the multiplex PCR reads in MiXCR, one entry per CDR3 protein. The table shows around 690,000 distinct CDR3 sequences, with 15% to 20% occurring only once. Sequencing was done on a sample of blood. The receptors were gathered from a man aged 45-65 years with Graves' hyperthyroidism.

This clonotype has at least ten counts. The rearrangement joins TRBV6-2 or TRBV6-3 to TRBJ2-2; TRBD2 agrees at 11 bases. With V trimmed by 4 bases and J by 5 bases, 12 bases remained unmatched. Germline lookup yields CDR1 MNHEY and CDR2 SVGEGT. This CDR3 has 18 amino acids. This CDR3 is CASSLHSGRAPRTGELFF. CDR3 coding DNA: TGTGCCAGCAGTTTGCATAGCGGGAGGGCCCCGAGGACCGGGGAGCTGTTTTTT.

This clonotype was counted between two and nine times. The chain joins TRBV3-1 to TRBJ2-7, with 7 bases fitting TRBD2. With 1 base clipped from V and 3 bases from J, the junction kept 6 bases outside the gene matches. The CDR3 consists of 15 residues. Germline CDR1 and CDR2: LGHDT and YNNKEL (reference sequence). CDR3 in amino acids: CASSQGSGPYYEQYF. CDR3 bases: TGTGCCAGCAGCCAAGGTAGCGGGCCTTACTACGAGCAGTACTTC.

A note on this clonotype: Being one base from a much bigger clone, this may be a read error. The chain links TRBV30 to TRBJ2-7; D gene ambiguous. This CDR3 comprises 14 residues. In germline, CDR1 is GTSNPN, CDR2 SVGIG (reference sequence). V lost 3 bases and J lost 3, with 15 bases in between. CDR3 residues: CAWRVRLWGYEQYF. The CDR3 DNA reads TGTGCCTGGAGGGTACGGTTGTGGGGCTACGAGCAGTACTTC.

This chain joins TRBV2 and TRBJ2-7; perhaps TRBD2 as D (5 bases). CDR1 is SNHLY, CDR2 FYNNEI, per germline. The germline V and J ends were trimmed by 10 bases and 7 bases, with 14 bases remaining between them. The CDR3 is made up of 11 amino acids. DNA of the CDR3: TGTGCCACCACTCTAGGCGGGGAGCAGTACTTC. It yields the protein CATTLGGEQYF. The complete variable domain, with remaining parts taken from reference TRBV2 and TRBJ2-7, reads EPEVTQTPSHQVTQMGQEVILRCVPISNHLYFYWYRQILGQKVEFLVSFYNNEISEKSEIFDDQFSVERPDGSNFTLKIRSTKLEDSAMYFCATTLGGEQYFGPGTRLTVT.

This clonotype has just a few counts. V is TRBV4-1 and J is TRBJ2-5; possibly TRBD2 for D (5 bases). V was shortened by 1 base and J by 0 bases, with 12 bases between the two germline ends. The V gene's germline CDR1 is MGHRA and CDR2 YSYEKL. The length of the CDR3 is 16 residues. CDR3 protein: CASSQGMSGDQETQYF. As DNA, the CDR3 is TGCGCCAGCAGCCAAGGCATGAGCGGAGACCAAGAGACCCAGTACTTC.

This clonotype was counted ten times or more. The chain joins TRBV12-3 or TRBV12-4 to TRBJ2-1; 9 bases are a match to TRBD2. CDR3 size: 16 residues. The J segment lost 1 base and the V segment lost 3 bases, leaving 4 bases of the junction unmatched. CDR3 sequence: CASSLALAGSYNEQFF. CDR3 in DNA: TGTGCCAGCAGTTTGGCTCTAGCGGGGTCCTACAATGAGCAGTTCTTC.

Many counts were recorded for this clonotype. V gene TRBV4-3 combines with J gene TRBJ2-5; 11 nucleotides match TRBD1. The germline CDR1 and CDR2 sequences are LGHNA and YSLEER. CDR3 length: 16 amino acids. V shed 3 bases and J 2 bases; nucleotides not matched to a gene: 5. The CDR3 loop is CASSHRTGGQQETQYF. CDR3 in DNA: TGCGCCAGCAGCCACCGGACAGGGGGCCAGCAAGAGACCCAGTACTTC.

J is TRBJ2-7 and V is TRBV30; D is ambiguous. This CDR3 spans 11 amino acids. The ends were cut back, 0 bases at V and 5 bases at J, with 5 bases in the middle. Germline CDR1 GTSNPN, CDR2 SVGIG (reference sequence). This CDR3 is CAWSVRNEQYF. The CDR3 DNA sequence: TGTGCCTGGAGTGTAAGGAACGAGCAGTACTTC.

This clonotype came up a few times. The chain links TRBV3-1 to TRBJ2-3, with TRBD2 identical over 7 bases. This CDR3 comprises 16 residues. V was clipped by 2 bases and J by 0 bases; unmatched bases: 5. Germline-derived CDR1 and CDR2 are LGHDT and YNNKEL (reference sequence). As DNA, the CDR3 is TGTGCCAGCAGCCAATGGGAGCGGGGAAGCACAGATACGCAGTATTTT. Protein: CASSQWERGSTDTQYF.

The chain employs TRBV6-2 or TRBV6-3 and TRBJ1-5; the D gene is possibly TRBD1 (6 bases). The V end was cut by 7 bases, the J end by 4 bases, with 8 bases between. Germline values: CDR1 MNHEY, CDR2 SVGEGT. The CDR3 runs to 12 residues. The CDR3 DNA reads as TGTGCCAGCACAGGGGCTAATCAGCCCCAGCATTTT. Translating gives CASTGANQPQHF.

This clonotype showed up many times. The chain couples TRBV28 to TRBJ2-1; 12 bases line up with TRBD2. The CDR3 loop spans 16 amino acids. The germline gives CDR1 MDHEN, CDR2 SYDVKM. With V trimmed by 4 bases and J by 4 bases, 5 bases remained unmatched. The CDR3 sequence is CASSSTSGRLYNEQFF. CDR3 bases: TGTGCCAGCAGTTCCACTAGCGGGAGGCTATACAATGAGCAGTTCTTC.

This clonotype was found many times. The chain combines TRBV11-3 with TRBJ2-2; 14 bases are a match to TRBD2. This CDR3 has 17 residues. Germline V gives CDR1 SGHNT, CDR2 YENEEA. Unmatched junction bases numbered 9, after V lost 5 bases and J lost 7 bases. The CDR3 spells CASSPGTSGRFDGELFF. CDR3 in DNA: TGTGCCAGCAGCCCGGGGACTAGCGGGAGATTTGACGGGGAGCTGTTTTTT.

A few counts support this clonotype. The genes are TRBV25-1 and TRBJ2-5, with a weak D call TRBD2 (7 bases). The V and J ends lost 5 bases and 7 bases respectively, with 20 bases between them. Germline CDR1 reads MGHDK; CDR2 reads SYGVNS. This CDR3 has 15 residues. In DNA, the CDR3 is TGTGCCAGCAGTCCCCCGGGCGGGGGCGGGTGGACCCAGTACTTC. It translates to CASSPPGGGGWTQYF.

The sample holds many counts of this clonotype. This sequence joins TRBV9 and TRBJ2-7; unclear D gene. The CDR3 runs to 13 residues. Germline lookup yields CDR1 SGDLS and CDR2 YYNGEE. The V end lost 4 bases, the J end lost 4 bases, and 12 bases lay between the germline ends. Written as DNA, the CDR3 is TGTGCCAGCAGCCCCGGGCATACTTACGAGCAGTACTTC. It translates to CASSPGHTYEQYF.

The chain has TRBV24-1 and TRBJ2-5, with TRBD1 matching over 8 bases. The CDR3 contains 14 residues. Germline CDR1 and CDR2: KGHDR and SFDVKD. V lost 4 bases to trimming and J lost 3 bases; unmatched junction nucleotides: 3. The CDR3 loop is CATSDPGQEETQYF. The CDR3, as DNA: TGTGCCACCAGTGACCCGGGACAGGAAGAGACCCAGTACTTC.

The genes are TRBV20-1 and TRBJ1-4; 8 nucleotides agree with TRBD1. With V trimmed by 1 base and J by 0 bases, 10 bases remained unmatched. Germline values: CDR1 DFQATT, CDR2 SNEGSKA (reference sequence). This CDR3 comprises 18 residues. CDR3 in amino acids: CSARVTGGRGPTNEKLFF. Here the CDR3 DNA reads TGCAGTGCTAGAGTAACAGGGGGAAGAGGGCCAACTAATGAAAAACTGTTTTTT.

The chain carries TRBV27 and TRBJ1-5, with a weak D call TRBD1 (6 bases). The V and J ends lost 4 bases and 0 bases respectively, with 10 bases between them. Looked up from germline, CDR1 is MNHEY and CDR2 is SMNVEV (reference sequence). This CDR3 spans 15 amino acids. CDR3 amino acids: CASSWTAYSNQPQHF. The DNA for the CDR3 is TGTGCCAGCAGTTGGACAGCCTATAGCAATCAGCCCCAGCATTTT.

The table lists this clonotype with many counts. The chain joins TRBV28 to TRBJ2-7; D remains ambiguous. The CDR3 consists of 15 residues. Germline assignment: CDR1 MDHEN and CDR2 SYDVKM. V was shortened by 1 base and J by 1 base, with 11 bases between the two germline ends. The CDR3 coding sequence is TGTGCCAGCAGTTTATCAGGTGCGGCGTCCTACGAGCAGTACTTC. Protein product: CASSLSGAASYEQYF.

This clonotype was counted many times. The CDR3 nucleotides read TGCAGTGCGAGGGGTTTAGGACAGGATCACGAGCAGTACTTC. Translating it yields CSARGLGQDHEQYF. The chain carries TRBV20-1 and TRBJ2-7, with TRBD1 identical over 7 bases. This CDR3 contains 14 residues. V dropped 6 bases and J dropped 5; count of bases not matched to a gene: 13. Germline V CDR1 and CDR2: DFQATT, SNEGSKA (reference sequence).

This clonotype was seen repeatedly, ten times or more. The V and J genes are TRBV11-2 and TRBJ1-6; D gene ambiguous. The CDR3 totals 12 residues. V dropped 2 bases and J dropped 7 bases, with 3 bases sitting between them. Germline-derived CDR1 and CDR2 are SGHAT and FQNNGV. DNA for the CDR3: TGTGCCAGCAGCTTACAGAATTCACCCCTCCACTTT. Translating it yields CASSLQNSPLHF. Filled out from reference TRBV11-2 and TRBJ1-6, the complete variable domain reads EAGVAQSPRYKIIEKRQSVAFWCNPISGHATLYWYQQILGQGPKLLIQFQNNGVVDDSQLPKDRFSAERLKGVDSTLKIQPAKLEDSAVYLCASSLQNSPLHFGNGTRLTVT.

This clonotype was counted only a few times. V and J are TRBV3-1 and TRBJ2-7; D might be TRBD1 or TRBD2, each matching 5 bases. Trimming took off 4 bases at V and 2 bases at J, with 12 bases between the two ends. The CDR3 is 14 residues long. Germline V gene data show CDR1 as LGHDT and CDR2 as YNNKEL (reference sequence). The CDR3 reads CASSPGDAAYEQYF. The CDR3 region has the DNA TGTGCCAGCAGCCCCGGGGACGCAGCCTACGAGCAGTACTTC.

This clonotype occurred a few times. The rearrangement links TRBV15 to TRBJ2-1, with TRBD1 matching over 9 bases. The germline V gene has CDR1 LNHNV and CDR2 YYDKDF (reference sequence). CDR3 size: 16 residues. With V trimmed by 3 bases and J by 3 bases, 6 bases remained unmatched. This CDR3 is CATSREGTGYYNEQFF. Here the CDR3 DNA reads TGTGCCACCAGCAGGGAAGGGACAGGGTACTACAATGAGCAGTTCTTC.

This clonotype was picked up many times. The chain combines TRBV10-2 with TRBJ2-5, with 7 positions matching TRBD1. The CDR3 sequence is 19 residues long. V lost 0 bases, J lost 0 bases, and 13 bases stayed unmatched. Germline V gene sequence: CDR1 WSHSY, CDR2 SAAADI. In DNA, the CDR3 is TGCGCCAGCAGTGAGTCACGGGGACCGACAGGGCCGTACCAAGAGACCCAGTACTTC. Translation gives CASSESRGPTGPYQETQYF.

The chain's CDR3 is CAWRPRGSSYEQYF. DNA of the CDR3: TGTGCCTGGAGACCCCGGGGCAGCTCCTACGAGCAGTACTTC. The chain combines TRBV30 with TRBJ2-7; D is perhaps TRBD1 or TRBD2 (5 bases each). Germline V gene data show CDR1 as GTSNPN and CDR2 as SVGIG (reference sequence). Trimming removed 3 bases from V and 0 bases from J, with 12 bases in between. The CDR3 sequence is 14 residues long.

This clonotype has ten or more counts. This chain uses TRBV2 with TRBJ2-7; the match to TRBD2 covers 11 bases. From germline, CDR1 is SNHLY and CDR2 FYNNEI. The ends lost 11 bases at V and 1 base at J; junction bases unmatched: 10. The CDR3 length is 15 residues. The CDR3 region has the DNA TGTGCCGGGACCGGGACTAGCGGACCTTCCTACGAGCAGTACTTC. Amino acid sequence: CAGTGTSGPSYEQYF.

Worth noting for this clonotype: A much bigger clone sits one base away, suggesting this may be a read error. This chain connects TRBV20-1 to TRBJ2-2; tentatively, D is TRBD1 or TRBD2 (5 bases each). With 7 bases removed from V and 5 bases from J, the gap between germline ends came to 14 bases. The CDR3 has 13 residues. The germline V gene encodes CDR1 DFQATT and CDR2 SNEGSKA (reference sequence). The CDR3 loop reads CSVRTWGTGELFF. The CDR3 nucleotides read TGCAGTGTCCGGACATGGGGGACCGGGGAGCTGTTTTTT.